This T cell receptor (beta chain) was recorded in a study of T cell clonality in common variable immunodeficiency. Points from the study as a whole: Shared TCRbeta clones were fewer between CVID subjects than controls. Patient heterogeneity in the CVID cohort limited correlations between repertoire features and clinical complications. TCRbeta clonality was increased in CVID versus healthy controls.

This clone was observed many times. Its antigen is not known. Measured with immunoSEQ multiplex PCR; TCRdb has only the in-frame clones, and not every one. The sample presents about 40,000 clones, none singletons. Sequenced input: peripheral blood mononuclear cells. This TCR came from a person between 18 and 69 years old in good health.

CDR3 loop: CASSLRPAGLEETQYF. CDR3 DNA, as far as it was read: TGTGCCAGCAGTTTACGGCCTGCGGGATTGGAAGAGACC. The chain couples TRBV28 to TRBJ2-5; D may be TRBD2 (6 bases). The missing CDR3 end, 3 residues past where the read stops, is filled in from the germline J gene. Trimming took 2 bases from V and 3 from J, leaving 16 bases between them. This CDR3 contains 16 residues. Germline-derived CDR1 and CDR2 are MDHEN and SYDVKM.